These T cell receptor beta chains were read from a single sample in a study of T cells in localized non-small cell lung cancer. TCRdb keeps only in-frame clones here, not all; method: immunoSEQ multiplex PCR. Here the sample spans fewer than 100,000 clones, approximately 80% being singletons. The sample consisted of peripheral blood, taken before any cancer treatment. The source is a female donor older than 55 with stage I lung adenocarcinoma. CDR3s leave out the opening cysteine and the closing phenylalanine or tryptophan. Fields, in order: V gene, J gene, D gene, CDR3 protein. The D gene is left open where the match is weak.

TRBV2	TRBJ2-7	.	ASSRTAYEQY
TRBV7-9	TRBJ1-1	.	ASSLNAVWAF
TRBV4-2	TRBJ1-1	.	ASSQDLGRAF
TRBV29-1	TRBJ2-5	TRBD1	SVGDREETQY
TRBV5-1	TRBJ2-5	.	ASSLQGGQETQY
TRBV4-3	TRBJ2-3	.	ASSHERNTDTQY
TRBV6-6	TRBJ2-7	TRBD2	ASTQRASGTYEQY
TRBV30	TRBJ1-6	.	AWSILQGFDRSPLH
TRBV5-5	TRBJ1-1	TRBD1	ASSSGTGIFEAF
TRBV14	TRBJ2-3	.	ASSLELTDTQY
TRBV9	TRBJ2-1	TRBD2	ASSVASAGGPRNEQF
TRBV30	TRBJ2-4	.	AWSVFGLIQY
TRBV5-1	TRBJ2-7	TRBD2	ASSLAGGADEQY
TRBV7-8	TRBJ1-1	.	ASSLSDRYTEAF
TRBV6-1	TRBJ1-2	TRBD1	ASSGTGRSYGYT
TRBV6-1	TRBJ1-1	TRBD1	ASGQGAVTEAF
TRBV5-6	TRBJ2-1	.	ASSLESEQF
TRBV30	TRBJ1-1	.	AWRNRANTEAF
TRBV20-1	TRBJ1-1	.	SASKVTEAF
TRBV7-2	TRBJ2-5	TRBD1	ASSLGSQGAGETQY
TRBV6-1	TRBJ1-5	.	ASSELAGLSNQPQH
TRBV6-5	TRBJ2-7	.	ASSPQKPGAYEQY
TRBV6-1	TRBJ1-1	.	ASSSGSTEAF
TRBV5-1	TRBJ2-1	.	ASSLFPYNEQF
TRBV14	TRBJ1-3	.	ASSHHRDQYGNTIY
TRBV2	TRBJ2-3	TRBD2	ASSASGANTDTQY
TRBV11-2	TRBJ1-1	TRBD1	ASNLLTGAQNTEAF
TRBV27	TRBJ1-1	TRBD1	ASSLQGRTEAF
TRBV19	TRBJ1-6	TRBD1	ASSAQGGSSYNSPLH